The 23 T cell receptor beta chains below all came from one sample that was sequenced in a study of T cell responses to AZD1222 COVID-19 vaccine. The table came from immunoSEQ multiplex PCR; TCRdb's copy has only in-frame clones and leaves some out. Seen here are 95,000 to 120,000 clones, around 88% observed once, and the top ten hold less than 6.5%. This material consisted of peripheral blood, taken 28 days after the second AZD1222 dose. The receptors originated from an adult who received the AZD1222 COVID-19 vaccine.

The genes are TRBV24-1 and TRBJ2-5; possibly TRBD1 for D (7 bases). V was shortened by 2 bases and J by 2 bases, with 14 bases between the two germline ends. The germline CDR1 and CDR2 sequences are KGHDR and SFDVKD. The CDR3 covers 16 residues. The DNA of the CDR3 is TGTGCCACCAGTGATTCCGGGGGACAGCAGCAAGAGACCCAGTACTTC. Protein sequence: CATSDSGGQQQETQYF.

The chain carries TRBV24-1 and TRBJ2-1; TRBD2 matches 15 bases. CDR3 length equals 16 residues. Per the germline V gene, CDR1 is KGHDR and CDR2 is SFDVKD. The J segment lost 8 bases and the V segment lost 2 bases, leaving 3 bases of the junction unmatched. The DNA of the CDR3 is TGTGCCACCAGTGATTCAGGACTAGCGGGGGGGGATGAGCAGTTCTTC. The encoded protein is CATSDSGLAGGDEQFF.

This sequence joins TRBV6-5 and TRBJ2-2; the D is unclear. Germline CDR1 and CDR2: MNHEY and SVGAGI. This CDR3 has 13 amino acids. Trimming pared 7 bases from V and 4 bases from J, leaving 10 bases between. CDR3 in DNA: TGTGCCAGCACCCCAACGAGCACCGGGGAGCTGTTTTTT. Amino acids: CASTPTSTGELFF.

The gene calls are TRBV18 and TRBJ2-2; D gene unclear. Trimming shortened V by 2 bases and J by 4 bases, and 11 bases separated the two germline ends. This CDR3 has 15 residues. The germline CDR1 and CDR2 sequences are KGHSH and LQKENI. The CDR3 reads CASSPRQPTTGELFF. The CDR3 region has the DNA TGTGCCAGCTCACCAAGGCAGCCTACCACCGGGGAGCTGTTTTTT.

This sequence joins TRBV6-5 and TRBJ1-2; D may be TRBD1 (5 bases). Germline CDR1 and CDR2: MNHEY and SVGAGI. The CDR3 has 15 residues. V was clipped by 0 bases and J by 5 bases, with 13 bases between them. CDR3 loop: CASSYSIQGGYGYTF. DNA of the CDR3: TGTGCCAGCAGTTACTCAATCCAGGGTGGTTATGGCTACACCTTC.

This clone has just a few counts. The V and J genes are TRBV19 and TRBJ1-2, with unresolved D. The CDR3 is 14 residues long. The V end was cut by 7 bases, the J end by 7 bases, with 19 bases between. Germline V gives CDR1 LNHDA, CDR2 SQIVND (reference sequence). The CDR3 here is CASIPSSDSRGYTF. The CDR3 DNA is TGTGCCAGTATCCCTTCGTCGGACTCCCGTGGCTACACCTTC.

The rearrangement joins TRBV4-2 to TRBJ2-1, with TRBD2 matching 7 bases. CDR1 is LGHNA, CDR2 YNFKEQ, per germline. The CDR3 extends over 16 amino acids. Losses at the gene ends were 4 bases for V and 3 bases for J; bases not matched to a gene: 9. CDR3 sequence (DNA): TGTGCCAGCAGCCTAACCGGGACTAAGATCTACAATGAGCAGTTCTTC. It encodes CASSLTGTKIYNEQFF.

The chain joins TRBV28 to TRBJ2-2; tentatively, D is TRBD1 (6 bases). Per the germline V gene, CDR1 is MDHEN and CDR2 is SYDVKM. The CDR3 is made up of 14 amino acids. V lost 7 bases and J 2 bases, leaving 11 bases between the germline ends. The CDR3 sequence is CASMSGTNTGELFF. The CDR3, as DNA: TGTGCCAGCATGTCAGGGACAAACACCGGGGAGCTGTTTTTT.

In this sample, this clone turned up once. For the CDR3, the DNA is TGTGCCAGCAGCTTAGCCCCCTACGAGCAGTACTTC. Translating gives CASSLAPYEQYF. This chain connects TRBV7-2 to TRBJ2-7, with unresolved D. Trimming cost V 0 bases and J 2 bases, with 2 bases left between them. Germline loops: CDR1 SGHTA, CDR2 FQGNSA. The CDR3 contains 12 residues.

The chain couples TRBV5-1 to TRBJ1-6, with a tentative D call TRBD1 (5 bases). V gave up 3 bases and J gave up 3 bases, with 7 bases separating them. Germline V gene sequence: CDR1 SGHRS, CDR2 YFSETQ. The CDR3 consists of 14 residues. The CDR3 sequence is CASSWDGYNSPLHF. The DNA for the CDR3 is TGCGCCAGCAGCTGGGACGGCTATAATTCACCCCTCCACTTT.

The chain employs TRBV7-2 and TRBJ2-1; 15 nucleotides align to TRBD2. Unmatched junction bases numbered 8, after V lost 5 bases and J lost 3 bases. This CDR3 is built from 18 residues. Germline CDR1 SGHTA, CDR2 FQGNSA. In DNA, the CDR3 is TGTGCCAGCAGCCAAGGACTAGCGGGGGGGAAATTCTACAATGAGCAGTTCTTC. This sequence encodes CASSQGLAGGKFYNEQFF.

The J gene is TRBJ2-3, the V gene TRBV2; D not certain. This CDR3 is built from 11 residues. The germline V gene has CDR1 SNHLY and CDR2 FYNNEI. V shed 5 bases and J shed 6 bases, with 6 bases lying between them. The CDR3 sequence is CASSWLDTQYF. The CDR3 nucleotides read TGTGCCAGCAGTTGGTTGGATACGCAGTATTTT.

The gene calls are TRBV16 and TRBJ1-4; D is undetermined. CDR1 and CDR2 (germline): KGHSY, FQNENV. Trimming stripped 3 bases from V and 7 bases from J, with 18 bases between. The CDR3 sequence is 16 residues long. The chain's CDR3 is CASSQLGRSSGEKLFF. The DNA for the CDR3 is TGTGCCAGCAGCCAGTTAGGGAGGAGTTCTGGTGAAAAACTGTTTTTT.

The rearrangement links TRBV2 to TRBJ2-7, with D unresolved. Germline values: CDR1 SNHLY, CDR2 FYNNEI. Trimming took 6 bases from V and 5 from J, leaving 14 bases between them. CDR3 length: 13 amino acids. CDR3: CASSEQPTDEQYF. For the CDR3, the DNA is TGTGCCAGCAGCGAACAACCTACTGACGAGCAGTACTTC. The variable domain in full, completed from reference TRBV2 and TRBJ2-7, reads EPEVTQTPSHQVTQMGQEVILRCVPISNHLYFYWYRQILGQKVEFLVSFYNNEISEKSEIFDDQFSVERPDGSNFTLKIRSTKLEDSAMYFCASSEQPTDEQYFGPGTRLTVT.

The J gene is TRBJ2-4, the V gene TRBV5-4; D might be TRBD2 (5 bases). Trimming left V 1 base short and J 1 base short, with 12 bases between. CDR3 length: 16 amino acids. The V gene's germline CDR1 is SGHNT and CDR2 YYREEE (reference sequence). The CDR3 is CASSLFEGSAKNIQYF. The CDR3 nucleotides read TGTGCCAGCAGCTTGTTTGAGGGCAGCGCCAAAAACATTCAGTACTTC.

The rearrangement links TRBV28 to TRBJ2-4; 9 bases match TRBD1. CDR1 MDHEN and CDR2 SYDVKM come from the germline V gene. Losses at the gene ends were 5 bases for V and 8 bases for J; bases not matched to a gene: 10. CDR3 size: 15 residues. CDR3: CASSQNRGRLYIQYF. CDR3 coding DNA: TGTGCCAGCAGTCAGAACAGGGGGCGCCTATACATTCAGTACTTC.

V and J are TRBV11-1 and TRBJ1-2, with D unclear. Germline CDR1 and CDR2: SGHAT and FQDESV (reference sequence). The ends were cut back, 5 bases at V and 7 bases at J, with 14 bases in the middle. The CDR3 loop spans 13 amino acids. The CDR3 spells CASSQWGSIGYTF. The CDR3 DNA is TGTGCCAGCAGCCAATGGGGTTCGATTGGCTACACCTTC.

The CDR3 DNA reads as TGTGCCAGCAGTCAGATGAGGGGGCGATTAGGCGGGGAGCTGTTTTTT. Amino acid sequence: CASSQMRGRLGGELFF. The V call is TRBV25-1, the J call TRBJ2-2, with 7 bases matching TRBD1. J gave up 7 bases and V 5 bases, and 13 bases lay outside the gene matches. CDR3 length: 16 amino acids. Per the germline V gene, CDR1 is MGHDK and CDR2 is SYGVNS.

CDR3 region: CASSIVMNTEAFF. The CDR3 nucleotides read TGTGCCAGTAGTATAGTAATGAACACTGAAGCTTTCTTT. The chain recombines TRBV19 with TRBJ1-1; no firm D call. Trimming stripped 1 base from V and 0 bases from J, with 3 bases between. This CDR3 contains 13 residues. In germline, CDR1 is LNHDA, CDR2 SQIVND (reference sequence).

The V call is TRBV24-1, the J call TRBJ1-1; D is unclear. V dropped 0 bases and J dropped 1 base, with 8 bases sitting between them. This CDR3 spans 15 amino acids. CDR1 and CDR2 from the germline V gene are KGHDR and SFDVKD. The CDR3 DNA follows: TGTGCCACCAGTGATTTGGGGCAAAGGAACACTGAAGCTTTCTTT. It translates to CATSDLGQRNTEAFF.

The rearrangement links TRBV29-1 to TRBJ1-1; D is possibly TRBD1 (6 bases). This CDR3 has 14 amino acids. Germline V gene sequence: CDR1 SQVTM, CDR2 ANQGSEA. V lost 1 base to trimming and J lost 11 bases, with 20 bases between them. The CDR3 reads CSVEGIDRPGAAFF. The CDR3 region has the DNA TGCAGCGTTGAAGGTATAGACAGGCCGGGTGCGGCTTTCTTT.

The chain joins TRBV4-1 to TRBJ1-1; the match to TRBD1 covers 9 bases. After removal of 4 bases from V and 1 base from J, the junction contained 4 bases not matched to a gene. The germline V gene has CDR1 MGHRA and CDR2 YSYEKL. The CDR3 extends over 15 amino acids. The CDR3 nucleotides are TGCGCCAGCAGCCTCCGGGACAGGGCGAACACTGAAGCTTTCTTT. Encoded protein: CASSLRDRANTEAFF.

The chain combines TRBV6-2 or TRBV6-3 with TRBJ1-5; D is uncertain. This CDR3 contains 15 residues. Germline-derived CDR1 and CDR2 are MNHEY and SVGEGT. V lost 0 bases and J lost 0, with 6 bases in between. CDR3 DNA sequence: TGTGCCAGCAGTTACTCCTTGAATAGCAATCAGCCCCAGCATTTT. Translating gives CASSYSLNSNQPQHF.